This TCR beta chain was found in a study of tumor and adjacent non-tumor tissue in lung cancer. Overall study context: Patients were aged roughly 31 to 76, some 10 men and about 5 women, stage I to III. Findings and caveats of the study: Normal lung showed higher cumulative top 100 clone frequency than tumor.

Three rounds of nested PCR, following a modified ARM-PCR protocol, produced the TCRbeta library. MiXCR, applied by TCRdb to the multiplex PCR reads, yields one record per CDR3 protein. The sample lists 60,000 to 85,000 distinct CDR3 sequences, less than 80% occurring once. RNA was extracted from bulk tissue without any cell sorting. Between August and November 2014, newly diagnosed, chemotherapy-naive lung cancer patients underwent thoracic surgery in China. CDR3 length: 16 amino acids. Germline V gives CDR1 MDHEN, CDR2 SYDVKM. Of note for this clonotype: Its antigen is not identified. Sequence at one end of the junction differs from germline and may be a read error.

The chain recombines TRBV28 with TRBJ2-3; 7 nucleotides align to TRBD2. Sequenced input: lung tumor tissue. This sequence was found in a man between 60 and 75 years old with non-small cell lung cancer. The CDR3 region has the DNA TGTACCAGCAGTTTATGGGAGGGGATTGTTACAGATAAGCAGTATTTT. Its translation is CTSSLWEGIVTDKQYF. Full variable domain (remainder filled in from reference TRBV28 and TRBJ2-3): DVKVTQSSRYLVKRTGEKVFLECVQDMDHENMFWYRQDPGLGLRLIYFSYDVKMKEKGDIPEGYSVSREKKERFSLILESASTNQTSMYLCTSSLWEGIVTDKQYFGPGTRLTVL.